The rows below give T cell receptor beta chains drawn from one sample of a study of regulatory T cells in long-lasting Graves disease. TCRdb re-analysed the multiplex PCR reads in MiXCR, keeping a single row per CDR3 protein. The sample lists around 450,000 distinct CDR3 sequences; about 22% were seen once. Sequenced here: peripheral blood mononuclear cells (PBMCs), sampled when the disease was refractory, from a patient treated with antithyroid drugs. Receptor source: a female donor with Graves disease. Both conserved end residues are part of each CDR3. A D gene is named only where the DNA matches it firmly. Not every row has a clone size; where given, it reads once, few, many or a size class.

cdr3_nt,cdr3_aa,d_call,clone_size,v_call,j_call
TGCAGTGCCTCAGGCCCGGGAGGGCTATATGAGCAGTTCTTC,CSASGPGGLYEQFF,TRBD2,once,TRBV20-1,TRBJ2-1
TGTGCCAGCTTGACTAGCGGGAACACCGGGGAGCTGTTTTTT,CASLTSGNTGELFF,TRBD2,many,TRBV28,TRBJ2-2
TGTGCCAGCTCACCAATTACTAGCGGAGCCGTATACGAGCAGTACTTC,CASSPITSGAVYEQYF,TRBD2,-,TRBV28,TRBJ2-7
TGTGCCAGCAGCTTCGGTGCAGGGCCGGCTTTCTTT,CASSFGAGPAFF,-,-,TRBV7-9,TRBJ1-1
TGTGCCAGCAAGGAGGGGACGGTTCAGCCCCAGCATTTT,CASKEGTVQPQHF,-,many,TRBV6-1,TRBJ1-5
TGTGCCAGTGGATCGGGCCTCTTCGATGGAGCTTTCTTT,CASGSGLFDGAFF,-,-,TRBV19,TRBJ1-1
TGTGCCAGCAGTTACTACCGGGACAGGGGTTCTGGCTACACCTTC,CASSYYRDRGSGYTF,TRBD1,many,TRBV28,TRBJ1-2
TGCGCCAGCAGCGTAACTCCGATGCGGACAGAACTGGGGAGCTCCTATAATTCACCCCTCCACTTT,CASSVTPMRTELGSSYNSPLHF,-,-,TRBV4-1,TRBJ1-6
TGTGCCAGCAGCTTGTTAGAGGGGAGGCACACCTTC,CASSLLEGRHTF,-,-,TRBV5-4,TRBJ1-2
TGTGCCAGCTCGAACACCTACATAGGCTACGAGCAGTACTTC,CASSNTYIGYEQYF,-,-,TRBV6-2/TRBV6-3,TRBJ2-7
TGTGCCAGCAGCTTCGGCCTCACCGCGGACGACACCGGGGAGCTGTTTTTT,CASSFGLTADDTGELFF,-,-,TRBV11-2,TRBJ2-2
TGTGCCTGGAGTAAAACAGGGGACACTGAAGCTTTCTTT,CAWSKTGDTEAFF,TRBD1,few,TRBV30,TRBJ1-1
TGTGCCAGCAGTTTAGGAGGTGGTGACACCATATATTTT,CASSLGGGDTIYF,-,many,TRBV12-3/TRBV12-4,TRBJ1-3
TGTGCCACCAGTGATTGGGACAGACAAGAGACCCAGTACTTC,CATSDWDRQETQYF,TRBD1,many,TRBV24-1,TRBJ2-5
TGTGCCATCAGAACGGGTTCCTACGAGCAGTACTTC,CAIRTGSYEQYF,-,-,TRBV10-3,TRBJ2-7
TGTGCCAGCAGTCCCCGGCGGGGCTCGACGGGCTACGAGCAGTACTTC,CASSPRRGSTGYEQYF,-,many,TRBV2,TRBJ2-7
TGTGCCAGCAGCTTAGGATATGAGCAGTTCTTC,CASSLGYEQFF,-,-,TRBV11-3,TRBJ2-1
TGTGCCAGCAGTGGCCGCTTGGGACAGCGACATGGCTACGAGCAGTACTTC,CASSGRLGQRHGYEQYF,TRBD1,-,TRBV25-1,TRBJ2-7
TGCAGCGTTGCTGAGGTGGACAGAGCTTCCTACGAGCAGTACTTC,CSVAEVDRASYEQYF,-,-,TRBV29-1,TRBJ2-7
TGTGCCAGCAGCTTAGAGGGGGATTGGAGAACTGAAGCTTTCTTT,CASSLEGDWRTEAFF,-,many,TRBV11-2,TRBJ1-1
TGTGCCAGCAGTGCCCTTGAGGGGGCAAGCTCCTATGGCTACACCTTC,CASSALEGASSYGYTF,TRBD1,many,TRBV27,TRBJ1-2
TGTGCCAGCAGCCCCCCGGGTAGCGGGAGCGACGAGCAGTACTTC,CASSPPGSGSDEQYF,TRBD2,few,TRBV7-9,TRBJ2-7
TGTGCCAGCAGTGTCTCGGACGCAGACCAGGGTGAGCAGTTCTTC,CASSVSDADQGEQFF,-,few,TRBV5-4,TRBJ2-1
TGCGCCAGCAGCCAGGGCAGAGCGAGCTCCTATAATTCACCCCTCCACTTT,CASSQGRASSYNSPLHF,-,-,TRBV4-1,TRBJ1-6
TGTGCCAGCAGCCGACGACAGGGGGCATGGTACGAGCAGTACTTC,CASSRRQGAWYEQYF,TRBD1,few,TRBV7-9,TRBJ2-7